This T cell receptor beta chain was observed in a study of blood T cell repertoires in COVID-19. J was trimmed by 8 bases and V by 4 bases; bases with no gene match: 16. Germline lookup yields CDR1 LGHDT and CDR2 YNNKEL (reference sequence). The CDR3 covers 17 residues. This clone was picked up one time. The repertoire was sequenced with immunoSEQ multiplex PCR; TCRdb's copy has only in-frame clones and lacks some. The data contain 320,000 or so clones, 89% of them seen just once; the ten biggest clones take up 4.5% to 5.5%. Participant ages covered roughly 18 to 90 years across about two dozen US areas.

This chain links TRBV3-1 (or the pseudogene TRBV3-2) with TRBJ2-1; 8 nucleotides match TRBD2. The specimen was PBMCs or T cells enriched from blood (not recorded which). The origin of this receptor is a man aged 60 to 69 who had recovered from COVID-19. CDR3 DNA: TGTGCCAGCAGCCTAGCCCCGCCGGGACTAGTCTTCGATGAGCAGTTCTTC. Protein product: CASSLAPPGLVFDEQFF.